The TCR beta chain under discussion was sequenced for a study of PD-L1 blockade in urothelial cancer. Across the study: Samples of blood were analyzed 3 weeks (second dose) and 6 weeks after treatment start.

Measured with immunoSEQ multiplex PCR; TCRdb has only the in-frame clones, and not every one. Altogether about 56,000 clones are present, 85% being singletons, with the ten largest covering 15% to 18%. About this clone itself: The antigen remains unidentified.

Noted time point: pretreatment peripheral blood. General study results and limits: At the 3-week point, tumor-associated blood clones expanded more in durable-benefit patients.

The V end lost 3 bases, the J end lost 5 bases, and 11 bases lay between the germline ends. Germline CDR1 reads MNHNS; CDR2 reads SASEGT. The CDR3 is 13 residues long. The specimen comprised PBMCs, sampled around atezolizumab (anti-PD-L1) treatment. The genes are TRBV6-1 and TRBJ2-7; possible D gene TRBD1, 5 bases. This TCR derives from a man between 65 and 85 years old with urothelial cancer. CDR3 protein: CASSDQGDHEQYF. The CDR3, as DNA: TGTGCCAGCAGTGATCAGGGTGATCACGAGCAGTACTTC.